This T cell receptor (beta chain) was retrieved from a study of cytomegalovirus exposure and HLA in healthy donors. Study-level findings and limits: Under in vitro conditions, a few CMV-associated chains were confirmed as specific for CMV antigens.

A remark on this clone: Antigen: not known.

Primers: 60 Vbeta forward and 13 Jbeta reverse. Original methodology: Later analysis identified roughly 82 million unique TCR beta chains, approximately 11 million shared. This table comes from immunoSEQ multiplex PCR, and its TCRdb copy is limited to in-frame clones, with some not included. The V and J calls and clone size are taken from that table; D and trimming were inferred from the DNA. The data show 120,000 to 150,000 clones, roughly 80% seen once. Trimming cost V 4 bases and J 4 bases, with 9 bases left between them. Germline V CDR1 and CDR2: SGHNT, YYREEE (reference sequence). The CDR3 has 14 residues.

This chain joins TRBV5-4 and TRBJ1-6, with unresolved D. This clonotype was sampled from a woman aged 40 to 55 in good health and CMV-seropositive. The sample consisted of PBMCs. The CDR3 loop reads CASSAGEYNSPLHF. DNA for the CDR3: TGTGCCAGCAGCGCCGGGGAATATAATTCACCCCTCCACTTT.